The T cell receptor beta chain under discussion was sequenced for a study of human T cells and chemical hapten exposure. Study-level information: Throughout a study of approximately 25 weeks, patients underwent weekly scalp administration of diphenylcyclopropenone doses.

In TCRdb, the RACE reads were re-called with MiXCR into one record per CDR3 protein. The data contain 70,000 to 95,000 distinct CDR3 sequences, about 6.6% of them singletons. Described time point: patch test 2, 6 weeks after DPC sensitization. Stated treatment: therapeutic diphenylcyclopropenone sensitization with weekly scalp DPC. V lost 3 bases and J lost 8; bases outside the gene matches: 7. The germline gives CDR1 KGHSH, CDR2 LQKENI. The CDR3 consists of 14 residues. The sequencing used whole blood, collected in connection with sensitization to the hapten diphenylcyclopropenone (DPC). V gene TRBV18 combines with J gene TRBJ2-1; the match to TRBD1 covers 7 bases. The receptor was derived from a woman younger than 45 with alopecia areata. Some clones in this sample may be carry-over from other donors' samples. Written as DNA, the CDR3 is TGTGCCAGCTCACCGGGACAGTATCCCCATGAGCAGTTCTTC. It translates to CASSPGQYPHEQFF.